This T cell receptor (beta chain) comes out of a study of blood T cell repertoires in COVID-19. At the level of the study: Sources were T cells, B-cell-depleted T cells, or PBMCs; the material itself was cDNA or gDNA.

This clone appeared once. Germline CDR1 MNHNS, CDR2 SASEGT. V lost 1 base, J lost 0 bases, and 9 bases lay in between. The CDR3 is 15 amino acids. As processed by the authors: For nucleated cells, counts were estimated from reference gene primer amplification. Using immunoSEQ multiplex PCR, the repertoire was profiled, and TCRdb retains in-frame clones only, with some absent. The V and J calls and clone size come from that table; D and trimming were worked out from the DNA. The sample includes about 34,000 clones, 70% to 80% of them seen just once. The TCR sequence derives from a human donor in a cohort sampled during active COVID-19. The V gene is TRBV6-1, the J gene TRBJ1-2; D unresolved. Sequenced: peripheral blood. CDR3 in DNA: TGTGCCAGCAGTGAAGTGGAGTCGTCTAACTATGGCTACACCTTC. The encoded protein is CASSEVESSNYGYTF.